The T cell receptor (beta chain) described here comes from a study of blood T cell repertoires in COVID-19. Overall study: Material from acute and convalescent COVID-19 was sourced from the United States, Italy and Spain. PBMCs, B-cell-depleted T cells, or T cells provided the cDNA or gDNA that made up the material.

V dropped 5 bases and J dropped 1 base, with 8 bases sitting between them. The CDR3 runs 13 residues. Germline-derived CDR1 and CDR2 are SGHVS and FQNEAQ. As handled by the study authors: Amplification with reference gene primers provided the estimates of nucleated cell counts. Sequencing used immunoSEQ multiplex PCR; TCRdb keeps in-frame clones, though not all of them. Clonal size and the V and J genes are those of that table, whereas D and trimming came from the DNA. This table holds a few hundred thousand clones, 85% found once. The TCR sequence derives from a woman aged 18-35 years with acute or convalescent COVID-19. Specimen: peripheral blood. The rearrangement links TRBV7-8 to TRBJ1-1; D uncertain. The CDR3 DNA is TGTGCCAGCAGCCAGACAACGAACACTGAAGCTTTCTTT. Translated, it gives CASSQTTNTEAFF.